This T cell receptor beta chain appears in the sequencing data of a study of blood T cell repertoires in COVID-19. About the study: Material from acute and convalescent COVID-19 was sourced from the United States, Italy and Spain. The cDNA or gDNA used as material had been derived from T cells, B-cell-depleted T cells, or PBMCs.

The sample holds a few counts of this clone. In the original analysis: The assay estimated nucleated cells by amplifying reference gene primers. Sequencing used immunoSEQ multiplex PCR; TCRdb keeps in-frame clones, though not all of them. For V, J and clone size, that table is used; D and trimming come from the DNA. Of 250,000 to 350,000 clones in the sample, 65% to 85% are singletons; the top ten hold more than 1.2%. The germline V gene has CDR1 SGHKS and CDR2 YYEKEE (reference sequence). V was clipped by 4 bases and J by 7 bases, with 15 bases between them. This CDR3 has 13 residues. Patients of the Seattle cohort, enrolled during active infection, were followed longitudinally.

The sample consisted of peripheral blood. The clonotype was recovered from a human donor with COVID-19, enrolled during active disease. The donor label of this sample is uncertain. The chain combines TRBV5-5 with TRBJ2-7, with a weak D call TRBD1 (6 bases). In DNA form, the CDR3 reads TGTGCCAGCAGCCCGGGACAACTGGGGGAGCAGTACTTC. Its protein is CASSPGQLGEQYF.